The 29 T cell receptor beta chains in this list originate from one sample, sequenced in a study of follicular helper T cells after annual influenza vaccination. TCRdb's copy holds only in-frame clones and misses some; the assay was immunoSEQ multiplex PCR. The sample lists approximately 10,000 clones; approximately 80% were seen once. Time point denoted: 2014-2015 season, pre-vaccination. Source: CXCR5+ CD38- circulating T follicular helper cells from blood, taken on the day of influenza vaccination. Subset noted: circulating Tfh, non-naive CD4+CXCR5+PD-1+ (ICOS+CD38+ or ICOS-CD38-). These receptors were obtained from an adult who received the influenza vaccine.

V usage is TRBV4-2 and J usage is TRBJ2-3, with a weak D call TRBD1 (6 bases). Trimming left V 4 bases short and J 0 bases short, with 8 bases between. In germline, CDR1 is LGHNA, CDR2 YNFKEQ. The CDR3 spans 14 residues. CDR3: CASSPDRSTDTQYF. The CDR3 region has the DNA TGTGCCAGCAGCCCCGACAGGAGCACAGATACGCAGTATTTT.

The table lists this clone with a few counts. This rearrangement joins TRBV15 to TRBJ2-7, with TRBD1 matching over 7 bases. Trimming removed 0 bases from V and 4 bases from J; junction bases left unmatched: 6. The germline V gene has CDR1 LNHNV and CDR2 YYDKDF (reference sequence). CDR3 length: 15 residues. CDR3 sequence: CATSRDDRDSYEQYF. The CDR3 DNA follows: TGTGCCACCAGCAGAGATGACAGGGATTCATACGAGCAGTACTTC.

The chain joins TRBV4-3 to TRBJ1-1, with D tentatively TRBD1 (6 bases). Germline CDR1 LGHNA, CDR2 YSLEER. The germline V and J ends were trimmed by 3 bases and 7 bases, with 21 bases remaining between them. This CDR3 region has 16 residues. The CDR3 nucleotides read TGCGCCAGCAGCCAGAGTCCGGGGGCCGGGGCGGGTGAAGCTTTCTTT. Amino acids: CASSQSPGAGAGEAFF.

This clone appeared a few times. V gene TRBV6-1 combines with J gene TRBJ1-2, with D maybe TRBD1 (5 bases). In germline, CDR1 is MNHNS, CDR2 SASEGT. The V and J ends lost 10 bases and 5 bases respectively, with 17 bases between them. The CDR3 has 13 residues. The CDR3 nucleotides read TGTGCCACACCCCTGGAGGGGAAATATGGCTACACCTTC. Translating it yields CATPLEGKYGYTF.

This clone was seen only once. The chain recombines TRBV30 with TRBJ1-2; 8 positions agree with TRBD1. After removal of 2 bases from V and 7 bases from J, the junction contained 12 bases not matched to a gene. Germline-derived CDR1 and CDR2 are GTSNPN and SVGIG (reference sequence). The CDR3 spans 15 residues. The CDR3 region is CAWSFRGQGRGGYTF. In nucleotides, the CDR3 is TGTGCCTGGAGTTTCCGCGGACAGGGAAGAGGTGGCTACACCTTC. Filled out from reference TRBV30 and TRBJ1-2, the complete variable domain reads SQTIHQWPATLVQPVGSPLSLECTVEGTSNPNLYWYRQAAGRGLQLLFYSVGIGQISSEVPQNLSASRPQDRQFILSSKKLLLSDSGFYLCAWSFRGQGRGGYTFGSGTRLTVV.

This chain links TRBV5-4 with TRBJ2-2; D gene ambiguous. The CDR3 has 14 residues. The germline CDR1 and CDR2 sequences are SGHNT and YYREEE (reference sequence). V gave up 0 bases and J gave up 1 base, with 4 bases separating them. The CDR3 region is CASSLGRNTGELFF. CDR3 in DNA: TGTGCCAGCAGCTTGGGACGGAACACCGGGGAGCTGTTTTTT.

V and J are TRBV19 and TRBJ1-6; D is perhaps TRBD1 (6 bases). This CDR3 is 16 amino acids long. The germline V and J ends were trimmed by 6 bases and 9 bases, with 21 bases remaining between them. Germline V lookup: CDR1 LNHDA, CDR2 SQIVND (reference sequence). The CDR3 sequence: CASSPVGAGLGSPLHF. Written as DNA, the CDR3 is TGTGCCAGTAGCCCCGTGGGGGCTGGCTTGGGTTCACCCCTCCACTTT. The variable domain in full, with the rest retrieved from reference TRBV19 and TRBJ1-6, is DGGITQSPKYLFRKEGQNVTLSCEQNLNHDAMYWYRQDPGQGLRLIYYSQIVNDFQKGDIAEGYSVSREKKESFPLTVTSAQKNPTAFYLCASSPVGAGLGSPLHFGNGTRLTVT.

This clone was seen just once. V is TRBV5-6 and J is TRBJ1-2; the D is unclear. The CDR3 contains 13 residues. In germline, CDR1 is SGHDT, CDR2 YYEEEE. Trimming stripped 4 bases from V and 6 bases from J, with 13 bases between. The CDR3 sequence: CASSRTLGNGYTF. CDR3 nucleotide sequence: TGTGCCAGCAGCCGAACCCTGGGTAATGGCTACACCTTC.

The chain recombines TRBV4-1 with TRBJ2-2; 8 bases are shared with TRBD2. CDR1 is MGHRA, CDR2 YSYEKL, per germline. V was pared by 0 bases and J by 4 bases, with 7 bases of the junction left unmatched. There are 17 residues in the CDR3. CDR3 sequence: CASSQDWAGGLTGELFF. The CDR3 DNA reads TGCGCCAGCAGCCAAGACTGGGCGGGGGGCCTCACCGGGGAGCTGTTTTTT.

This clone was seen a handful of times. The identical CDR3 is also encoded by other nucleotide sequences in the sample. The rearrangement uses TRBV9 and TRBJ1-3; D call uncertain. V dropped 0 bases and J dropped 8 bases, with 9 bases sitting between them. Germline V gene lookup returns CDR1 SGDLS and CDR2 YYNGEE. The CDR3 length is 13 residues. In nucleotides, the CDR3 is TGTGCCAGCAGCGTAGCCGGCAAGGACACCATATATTTT. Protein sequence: CASSVAGKDTIYF.

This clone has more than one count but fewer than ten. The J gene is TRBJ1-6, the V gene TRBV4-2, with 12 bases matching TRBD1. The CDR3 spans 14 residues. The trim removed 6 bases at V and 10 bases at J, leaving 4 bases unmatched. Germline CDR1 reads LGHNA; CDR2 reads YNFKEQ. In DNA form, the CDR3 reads TGTGCCAGCAGGCTCGGGACAGGGGGCTCACCCCTCCACTTT. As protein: CASRLGTGGSPLHF.

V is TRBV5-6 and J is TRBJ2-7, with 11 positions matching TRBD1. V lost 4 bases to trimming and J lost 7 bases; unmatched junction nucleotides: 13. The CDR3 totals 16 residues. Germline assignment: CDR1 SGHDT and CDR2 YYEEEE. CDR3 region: CASSRWYGQGAVEQYF. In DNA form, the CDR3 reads TGTGCCAGCAGCCGCTGGTATGGACAGGGGGCGGTTGAGCAGTACTTC.

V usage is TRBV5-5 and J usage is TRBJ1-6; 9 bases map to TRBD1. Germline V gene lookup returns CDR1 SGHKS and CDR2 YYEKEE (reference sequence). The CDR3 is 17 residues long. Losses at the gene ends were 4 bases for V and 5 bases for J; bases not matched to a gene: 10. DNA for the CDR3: TGTGCCAGCAGCAGTACAGGGGGCCCTGTAGATAATTCACCCCTCCACTTT. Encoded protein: CASSSTGGPVDNSPLHF.

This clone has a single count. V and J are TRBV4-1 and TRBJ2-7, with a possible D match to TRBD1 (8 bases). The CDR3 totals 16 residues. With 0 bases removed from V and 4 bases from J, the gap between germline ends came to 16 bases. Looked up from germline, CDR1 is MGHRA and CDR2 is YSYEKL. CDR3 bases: TGCGCCAGCAGCCAAGAGGGTCACAGGGGGGGGTACGAGCAGTACTTC. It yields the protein CASSQEGHRGGYEQYF.

The CDR3 is CASSYGQGTEAFF. For the CDR3, the DNA is TGCGCCAGCAGCTATGGACAGGGGACTGAAGCTTTCTTT. This sequence joins TRBV5-1 and TRBJ1-1, with TRBD1 matching 9 bases. CDR1 SGHRS and CDR2 YFSETQ come from the germline V gene. Trimming removed 3 bases from V and 5 bases from J; junction bases left unmatched: 2. This CDR3 spans 13 amino acids. Full variable domain (rest looked up from reference TRBV5-1 and TRBJ1-1): KAGVTQTPRYLIKTRGQQVTLSCSPISGHRSVSWYQQTPGQGLQFLFEYFSETQRNKGNFPGRFSGRQFSNSRSEMNVSTLELGDSALYLCASSYGQGTEAFFGQGTRLTVV.

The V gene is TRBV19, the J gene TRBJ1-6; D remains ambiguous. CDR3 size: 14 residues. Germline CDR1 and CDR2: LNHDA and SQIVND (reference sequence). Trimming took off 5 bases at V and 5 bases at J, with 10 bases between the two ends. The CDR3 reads CASSLRANNSPLHF. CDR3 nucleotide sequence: TGTGCCAGTAGTCTCCGGGCTAATAATTCACCCCTCCACTTT.

CDR3 in amino acids: CATGGDHYEQYF. The CDR3, as DNA: TGTGCCACCGGGGGGGATCACTACGAGCAGTACTTC. V is TRBV5-5 and J is TRBJ2-7, with TRBD2 matching over 8 bases. Unmatched junction bases numbered 5, after V lost 9 bases and J lost 3 bases. Germline CDR1 is SGHKS and CDR2 is YYEKEE (reference sequence). The CDR3 spans 12 residues.

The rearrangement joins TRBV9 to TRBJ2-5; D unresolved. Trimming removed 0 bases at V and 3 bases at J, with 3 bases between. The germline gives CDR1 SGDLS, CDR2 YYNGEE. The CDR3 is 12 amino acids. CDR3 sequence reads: CASSVGEETQYF. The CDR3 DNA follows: TGTGCCAGCAGCGTAGGAGAAGAGACCCAGTACTTC.

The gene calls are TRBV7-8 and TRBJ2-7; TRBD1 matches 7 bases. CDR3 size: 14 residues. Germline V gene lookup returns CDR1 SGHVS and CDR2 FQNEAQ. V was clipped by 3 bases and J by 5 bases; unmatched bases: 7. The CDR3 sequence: CASSLFDRDHEQYF. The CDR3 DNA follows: TGTGCCAGCAGCTTGTTCGACAGGGACCACGAGCAGTACTTC.

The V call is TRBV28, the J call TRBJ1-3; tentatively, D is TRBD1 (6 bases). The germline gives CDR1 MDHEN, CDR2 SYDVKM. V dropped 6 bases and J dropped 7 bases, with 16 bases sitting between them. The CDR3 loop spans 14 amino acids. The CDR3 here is CASSPDSRRNTIYF. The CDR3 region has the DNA TGTGCCAGCAGCCCGGACAGCCGCCGGAACACCATATATTTT.

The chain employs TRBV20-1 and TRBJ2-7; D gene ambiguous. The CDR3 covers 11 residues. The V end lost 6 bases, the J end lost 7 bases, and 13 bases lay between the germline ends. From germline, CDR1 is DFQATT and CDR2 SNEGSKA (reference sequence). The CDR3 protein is CSADKAQEQYF. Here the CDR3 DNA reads TGCAGTGCCGATAAAGCGCAAGAGCAGTACTTC.

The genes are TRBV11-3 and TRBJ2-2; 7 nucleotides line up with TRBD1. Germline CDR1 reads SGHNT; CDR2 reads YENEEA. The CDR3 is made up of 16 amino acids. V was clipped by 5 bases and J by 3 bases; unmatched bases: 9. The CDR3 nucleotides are TGTGCCAGCAGCCAAAAGGGGACAGTCGACACCGGGGAGCTGTTTTTT. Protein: CASSQKGTVDTGELFF.

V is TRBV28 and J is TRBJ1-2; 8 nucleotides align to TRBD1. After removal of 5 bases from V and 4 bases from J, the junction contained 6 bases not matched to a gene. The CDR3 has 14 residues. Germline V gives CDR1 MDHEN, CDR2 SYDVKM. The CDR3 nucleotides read TGTGCCAGCAGTCAAGGACAGGGCGGCTATGGCTACACCTTC. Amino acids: CASSQGQGGYGYTF.

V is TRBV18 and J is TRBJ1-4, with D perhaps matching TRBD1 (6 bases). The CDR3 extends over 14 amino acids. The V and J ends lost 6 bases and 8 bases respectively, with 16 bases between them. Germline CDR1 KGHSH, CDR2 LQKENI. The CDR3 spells CASSPLGGREKLFF. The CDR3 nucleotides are TGTGCCAGCTCCCCTTTAGGGGGACGAGAAAAACTGTTTTTT. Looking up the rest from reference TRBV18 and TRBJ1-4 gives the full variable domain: NAGVMQNPRHLVRRRGQEARLRCSPMKGHSHVYWYRQLPEEGLKFMVYLQKENIIDESGMPKERFSAEFPKEGPSILRIQQVVRGDSAAYFCASSPLGGREKLFFGSGTQLSVL.

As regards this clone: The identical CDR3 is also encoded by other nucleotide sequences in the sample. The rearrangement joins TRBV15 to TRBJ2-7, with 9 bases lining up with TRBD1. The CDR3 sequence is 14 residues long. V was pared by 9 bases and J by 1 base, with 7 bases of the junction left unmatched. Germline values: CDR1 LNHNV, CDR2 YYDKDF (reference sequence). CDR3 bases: TGTGCCACTAGCCGGGACAGGGTTTCCTACGAGCAGTACTTC. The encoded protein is CATSRDRVSYEQYF.

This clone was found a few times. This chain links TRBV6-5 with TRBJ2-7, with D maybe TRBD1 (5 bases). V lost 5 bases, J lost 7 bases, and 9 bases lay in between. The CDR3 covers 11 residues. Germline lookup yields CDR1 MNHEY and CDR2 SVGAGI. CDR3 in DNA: TGTGCCAGCAGTAACCAGGGTGAGCAGTACTTC. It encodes CASSNQGEQYF.

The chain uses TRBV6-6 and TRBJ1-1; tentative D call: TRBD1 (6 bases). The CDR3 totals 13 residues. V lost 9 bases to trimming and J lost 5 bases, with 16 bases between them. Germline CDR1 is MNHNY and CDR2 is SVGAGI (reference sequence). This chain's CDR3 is CASYRALGTEAFF. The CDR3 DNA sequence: TGTGCCAGTTACAGGGCTCTGGGGACTGAAGCTTTCTTT.

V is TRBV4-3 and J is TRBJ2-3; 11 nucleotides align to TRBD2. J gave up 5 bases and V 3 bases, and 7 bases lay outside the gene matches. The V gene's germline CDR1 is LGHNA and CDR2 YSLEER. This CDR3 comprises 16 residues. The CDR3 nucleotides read TGCGCCAGCAGCCAGGCTATAGCGGGGGGGGGAGATACGCAGTATTTT. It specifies CASSQAIAGGGDTQYF.

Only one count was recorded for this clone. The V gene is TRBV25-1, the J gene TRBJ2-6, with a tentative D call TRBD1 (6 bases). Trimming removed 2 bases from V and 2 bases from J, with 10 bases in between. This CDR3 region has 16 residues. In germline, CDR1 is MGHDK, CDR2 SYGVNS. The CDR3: CASSEVRGTGANVLTF. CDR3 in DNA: TGTGCCAGCAGTGAAGTGAGGGGGACTGGGGCCAACGTCCTGACTTTC.